A single T cell receptor (beta chain) is shown here with its context. TCRdb reprocessed the PCR reads via MiXCR and lists one record per CDR3 protein. Among roughly 50,000 distinct CDR3 sequences listed, more than 35% were seen once. Naive CD8 libraries came from roughly 20,000 to 1,000,000 sorted cells with 10%, 30% or 50% RNA. Trimming cost V 1 base and J 3 bases; bases outside gene matches: 12. The CDR3 extends over 18 amino acids. Germline values: CDR1 LGHNA, CDR2 YSLEER. These data originate in a study of molecular identifiers for immune sequencing clone quantification. This sequence joins TRBV4-3 and TRBJ2-5; 9 bases are a match to TRBD2. The sequence was collected from a human donor in good health. Some libraries in this study had Jurkat cell RNA spiked in. Input material: naive CD8+ T cells from blood, with Jurkat cell RNA spiked in. Sample subset: FACS-sorted CD8+CD4-CCR7+CD45RA+ naive T cells. The CDR3 reads CASSQVNLAGTIEETQYF. Written as DNA, the CDR3 is TGCGCCAGCAGCCAAGTTAATCTAGCGGGAACCATAGAAGAGACCCAGTACTTC.